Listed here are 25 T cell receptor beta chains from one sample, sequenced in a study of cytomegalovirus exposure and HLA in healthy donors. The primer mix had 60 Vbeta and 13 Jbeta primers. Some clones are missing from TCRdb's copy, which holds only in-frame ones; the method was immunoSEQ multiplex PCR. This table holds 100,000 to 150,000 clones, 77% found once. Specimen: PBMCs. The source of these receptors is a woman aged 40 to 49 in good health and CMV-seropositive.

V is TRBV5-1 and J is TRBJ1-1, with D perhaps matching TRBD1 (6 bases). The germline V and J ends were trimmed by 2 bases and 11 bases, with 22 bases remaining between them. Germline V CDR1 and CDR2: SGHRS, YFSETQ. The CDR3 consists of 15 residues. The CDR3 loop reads CASSLQGGGNRVAFF. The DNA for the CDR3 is TGCGCCAGCAGCTTACAAGGGGGGGGAAATCGGGTTGCTTTCTTT.

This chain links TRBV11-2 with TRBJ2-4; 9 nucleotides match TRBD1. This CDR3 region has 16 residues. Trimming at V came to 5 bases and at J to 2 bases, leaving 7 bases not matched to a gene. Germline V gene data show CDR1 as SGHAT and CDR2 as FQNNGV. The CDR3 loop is CASSPRDRVTKNIQYF. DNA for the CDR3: TGTGCCAGCAGCCCCCGGGACAGGGTGACCAAAAACATTCAGTACTTC.

DNA for the CDR3: TGTGCCAGCAGCCTACGTGACAGGGGGCTTGCAGATACGCAGTATTTT. Amino acid sequence: CASSLRDRGLADTQYF. This chain connects TRBV7-2 to TRBJ2-3; TRBD1 matches 10 bases. CDR1 and CDR2 from the germline V gene are SGHTA and FQGNSA. V was clipped by 5 bases and J by 4 bases; unmatched bases: 9. The CDR3 has 16 amino acids.

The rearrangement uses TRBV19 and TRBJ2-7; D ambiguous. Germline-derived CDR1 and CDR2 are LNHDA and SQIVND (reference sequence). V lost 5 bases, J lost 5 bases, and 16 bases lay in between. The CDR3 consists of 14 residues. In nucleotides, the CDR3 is TGTGCCAGTAGTCCTTCCCAGGCGACCCACGAGCAGTACTTC. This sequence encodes CASSPSQATHEQYF.

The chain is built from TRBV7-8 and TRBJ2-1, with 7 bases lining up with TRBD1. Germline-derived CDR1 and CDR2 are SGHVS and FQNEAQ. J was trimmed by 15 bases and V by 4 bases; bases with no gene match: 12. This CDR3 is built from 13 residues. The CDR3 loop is CASSSDRVGVRFF. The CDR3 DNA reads TGTGCCAGCAGCTCAGACAGGGTGGGGGTTCGGTTCTTC.

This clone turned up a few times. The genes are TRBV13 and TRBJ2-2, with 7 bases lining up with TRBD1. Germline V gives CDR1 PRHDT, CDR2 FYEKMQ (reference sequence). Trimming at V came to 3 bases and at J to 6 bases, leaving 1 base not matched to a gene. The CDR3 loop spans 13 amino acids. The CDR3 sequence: CASSFTGAGELFF. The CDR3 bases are TGTGCCAGCAGCTTCACAGGGGCCGGGGAGCTGTTTTTT. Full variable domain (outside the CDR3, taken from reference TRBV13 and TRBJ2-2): AAGVIQSPRHLIKEKRETATLKCYPIPRHDTVYWYQQGPGQDPQFLISFYEKMQSDKGSIPDRFSAQQFSDYHSELNMSSLELGDSALYFCASSFTGAGELFFGEGSRLTVL.

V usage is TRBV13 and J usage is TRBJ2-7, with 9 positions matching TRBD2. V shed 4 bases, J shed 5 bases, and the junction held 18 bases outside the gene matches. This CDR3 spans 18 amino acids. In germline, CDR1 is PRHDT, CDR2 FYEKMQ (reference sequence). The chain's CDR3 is CASSWGQHSGRKGDEQYF. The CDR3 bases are TGTGCCAGCAGCTGGGGACAGCATAGCGGGAGAAAGGGCGACGAGCAGTACTTC.

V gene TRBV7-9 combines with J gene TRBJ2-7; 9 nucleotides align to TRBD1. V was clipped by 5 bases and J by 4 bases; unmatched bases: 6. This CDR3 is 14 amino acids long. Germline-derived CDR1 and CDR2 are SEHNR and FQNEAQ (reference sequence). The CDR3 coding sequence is TGTGCCAGCAGCCCCCGGGACAGGGTATACGAGCAGTACTTC. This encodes CASSPRDRVYEQYF.

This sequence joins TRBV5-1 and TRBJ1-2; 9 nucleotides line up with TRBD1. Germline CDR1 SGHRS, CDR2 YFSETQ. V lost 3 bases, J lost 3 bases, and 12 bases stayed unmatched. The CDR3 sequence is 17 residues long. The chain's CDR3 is CASSSWGADRGDYGYTF. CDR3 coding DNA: TGCGCCAGCAGCTCTTGGGGGGCCGACAGGGGGGACTATGGCTACACCTTC.

CDR3 DNA sequence: TGCGCCAGCCGACTAGCGGGAGGGAGCGAGCAGTACTTC. The encoded protein is CASRLAGGSEQYF. The V gene is TRBV5-1, the J gene TRBJ2-7, with TRBD2 identical over 14 bases. The V gene end was trimmed by 7 bases and the J gene end by 6 bases; junction bases not matched to a gene: 3. CDR1 and CDR2 from the germline V gene are SGHRS and YFSETQ. CDR3 size: 13 residues.

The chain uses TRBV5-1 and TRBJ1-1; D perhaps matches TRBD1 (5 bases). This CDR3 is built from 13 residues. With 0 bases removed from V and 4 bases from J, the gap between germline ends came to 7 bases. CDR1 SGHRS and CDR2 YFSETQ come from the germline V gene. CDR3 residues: CASSLGTITEAFF. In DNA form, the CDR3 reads TGCGCCAGCAGCTTGGGGACAATCACTGAAGCTTTCTTT. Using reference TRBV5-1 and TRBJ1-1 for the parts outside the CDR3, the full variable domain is KAGVTQTPRYLIKTRGQQVTLSCSPISGHRSVSWYQQTPGQGLQFLFEYFSETQRNKGNFPGRFSGRQFSNSRSEMNVSTLELGDSALYLCASSLGTITEAFFGQGTRLTVV.

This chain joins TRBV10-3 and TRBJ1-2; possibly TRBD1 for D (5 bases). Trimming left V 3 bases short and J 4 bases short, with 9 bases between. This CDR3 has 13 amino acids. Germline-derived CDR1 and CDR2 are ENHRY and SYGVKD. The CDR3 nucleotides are TGTGCCATCAGTGAAGAACAGGCCTATGGCTACACCTTC. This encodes CAISEEQAYGYTF.

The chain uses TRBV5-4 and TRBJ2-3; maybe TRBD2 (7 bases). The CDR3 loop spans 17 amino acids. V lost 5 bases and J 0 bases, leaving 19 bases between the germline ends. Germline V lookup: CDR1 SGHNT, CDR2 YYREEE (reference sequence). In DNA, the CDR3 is TGTGCCAGCAGTAGTTCGAGGGGGAGGGTGAGCACAGATACGCAGTATTTT. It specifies CASSSSRGRVSTDTQYF.

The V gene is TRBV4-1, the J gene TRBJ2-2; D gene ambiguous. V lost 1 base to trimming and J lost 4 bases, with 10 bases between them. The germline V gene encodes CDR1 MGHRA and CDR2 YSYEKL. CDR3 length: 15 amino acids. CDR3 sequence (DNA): TGCGCCAGCAGCCAAGTCTCCACAACCACCGGGGAGCTGTTTTTT. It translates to CASSQVSTTTGELFF.

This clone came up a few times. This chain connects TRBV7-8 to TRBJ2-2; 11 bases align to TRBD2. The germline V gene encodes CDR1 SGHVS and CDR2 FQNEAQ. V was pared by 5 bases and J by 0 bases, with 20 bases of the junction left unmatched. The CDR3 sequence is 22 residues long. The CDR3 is CASSAGTVNTLAGGPNTGELFF. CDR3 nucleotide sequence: TGTGCCAGCAGCGCAGGGACAGTCAACACCTTAGCGGGAGGGCCGAACACCGGGGAGCTGTTTTTT.

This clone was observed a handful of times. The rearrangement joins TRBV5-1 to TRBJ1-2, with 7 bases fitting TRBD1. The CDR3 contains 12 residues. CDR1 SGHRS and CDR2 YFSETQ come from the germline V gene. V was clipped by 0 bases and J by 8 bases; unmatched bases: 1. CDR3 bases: TGCGCCAGCAGCTTGGGACAGGGAGGCTACACCTTC. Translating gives CASSLGQGGYTF.

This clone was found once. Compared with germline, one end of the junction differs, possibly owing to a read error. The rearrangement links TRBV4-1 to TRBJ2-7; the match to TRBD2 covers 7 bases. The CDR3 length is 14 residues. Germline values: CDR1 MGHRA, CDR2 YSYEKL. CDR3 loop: CASSQAGNSYEQYF. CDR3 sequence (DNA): TGCGCCAGCAGTCAAGCGGGGAACTCCTACGAGCAGTACTTC.

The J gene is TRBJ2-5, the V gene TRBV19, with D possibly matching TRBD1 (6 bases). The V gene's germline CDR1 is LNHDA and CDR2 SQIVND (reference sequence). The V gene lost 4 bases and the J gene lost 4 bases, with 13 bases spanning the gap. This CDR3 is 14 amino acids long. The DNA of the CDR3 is TGTGCCAGTAGTAACGTCCCCAGGGGAGAGACCCAGTACTTC. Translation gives CASSNVPRGETQYF.

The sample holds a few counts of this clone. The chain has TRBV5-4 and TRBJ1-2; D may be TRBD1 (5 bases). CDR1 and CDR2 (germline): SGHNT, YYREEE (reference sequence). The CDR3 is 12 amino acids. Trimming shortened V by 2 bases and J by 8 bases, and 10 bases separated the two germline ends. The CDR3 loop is CASSFPGKGYTF. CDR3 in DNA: TGTGCCAGCAGCTTTCCAGGGAAGGGCTACACCTTC.

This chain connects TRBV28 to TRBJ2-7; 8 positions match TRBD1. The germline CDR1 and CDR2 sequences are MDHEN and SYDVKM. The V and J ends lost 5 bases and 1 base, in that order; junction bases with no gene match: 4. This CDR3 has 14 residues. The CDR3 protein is CASSRTGNSYEQYF. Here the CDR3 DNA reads TGTGCCAGCAGTAGGACAGGGAATTCCTACGAGCAGTACTTC.

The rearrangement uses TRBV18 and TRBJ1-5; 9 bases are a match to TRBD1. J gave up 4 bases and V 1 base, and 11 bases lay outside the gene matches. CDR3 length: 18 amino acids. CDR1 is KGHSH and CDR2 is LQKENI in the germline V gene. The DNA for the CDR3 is TGTGCCAGCTCACCACTCTCAGGGGGACAGGGTGTAAATCAGCCCCAGCATTTT. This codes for CASSPLSGGQGVNQPQHF.

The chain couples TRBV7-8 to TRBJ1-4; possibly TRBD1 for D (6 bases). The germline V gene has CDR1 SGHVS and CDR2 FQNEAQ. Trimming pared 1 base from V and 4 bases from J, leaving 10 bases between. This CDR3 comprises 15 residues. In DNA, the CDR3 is TGTGCCAGCAGCTTAGGGGGGCTAGGTAATGAAAAACTGTTTTTT. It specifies CASSLGGLGNEKLFF.

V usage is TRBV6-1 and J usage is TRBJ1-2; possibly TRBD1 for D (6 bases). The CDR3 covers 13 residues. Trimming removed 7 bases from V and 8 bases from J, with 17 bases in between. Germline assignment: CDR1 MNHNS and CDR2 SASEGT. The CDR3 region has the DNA TGTGCCAGCACCTCTCTCACAGGGCGCGGCTACACCTTC. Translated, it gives CASTSLTGRGYTF.

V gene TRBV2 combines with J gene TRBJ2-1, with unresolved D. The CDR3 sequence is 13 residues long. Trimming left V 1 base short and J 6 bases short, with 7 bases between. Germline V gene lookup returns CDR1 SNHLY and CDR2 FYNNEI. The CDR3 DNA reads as TGTGCCAGCAGTGAAGAAACTGCCAATGAGCAGTTCTTC. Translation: CASSEETANEQFF.

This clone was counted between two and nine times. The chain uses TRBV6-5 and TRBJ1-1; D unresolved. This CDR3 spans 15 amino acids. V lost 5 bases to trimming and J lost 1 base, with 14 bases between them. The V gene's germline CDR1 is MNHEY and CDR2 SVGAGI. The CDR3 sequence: CASSAVEGGNTEAFF. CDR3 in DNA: TGTGCCAGCAGTGCTGTTGAGGGTGGGAACACTGAAGCTTTCTTT.